This record concerns one TCR beta chain sequence. Its antigen is not yet known. The sample holds no much larger clone one base away, and base qualities are not on file. TCRbeta CDR3 regions were amplified from genomic DNA by means of the immunoSEQ Assay, a bias-controlled multiplex PCR. The source study handled its data this way. The number of nucleated cells in each sample was estimated from the amplification of reference gene primers within the assay. To quantify the absolute abundance of each unique TCRbeta CDR3 rearrangement, sequence reads were collapsed and filtered. For each sample, productive Simpson clonality was calculated as the square root of Simpson's diversity index over productive rearrangements. Here the immuneACCESS table is served through TCRdb, limited to in-frame sequences with V and J called. Missing clones are a known gap in these copies; in checked studies unresolved V genes cover under half, and the rest lacks a known reason. V, J and clone size derive from that table, while D and trimming were established from the DNA sequence. The sample table shows a few hundred thousand clones, and roughly 90% are seen once. The top ten hold under 0.95% of the sample.

The sample comes from a study of blood T cell repertoires in COVID-19 (dated by TCRdb to between 2020 and 2021). Turning to the overall study: Samples covering the acute and convalescent phases of COVID-19 were provided by collaborators in the United States, Italy and Spain. The material from the prospective study consisted of cDNA or gDNA derived from T cells, B-cell-depleted T cells, or PBMCs. Subjects who had been exposed to COVID-19, were actively infected with it, or had recovered from it provided the deeply sampled blood TCRbeta repertoires that made up the dataset. The repertoires were released in a freely available public database intended as a resource for research on the immune response to SARS-CoV-2. HLA class I and class II types, where available, came from metadata supplied by the sample provider rather than from assay-based typing. The samples were drawn from the first 160 participants of the ongoing ImmuneRACE study and from 950 to 1,500 subjects provided by 6 global collaborators. A de-identified subject ID, COVID-19 status, age in years and sex were almost always included in the sample metadata.

Whole blood was collected in K2EDTA tubes by collaborating institutions according to the institutions' own protocols. For TCRbeta analysis, collaborators shipped samples in one of three forms: frozen whole blood, isolated PBMCs, or DNA extracted from either of those sample types. Study-wide findings and limitations: The quantity of clinical and demographic metadata differed by source and by participant and was supplied without curation.

The receptor comes from a man younger than 40 with acute or convalescent COVID-19. Sequenced: peripheral blood.

The encoded CDR3 is CASSMTSGRWSYNEQFF. The DNA reads as follows: TGTGCCAGTAGTATGACTAGCGGGAGGTGGTCCTACAATGAGCAGTTCTTC. The sequence links TRBV19 to TRBJ2-1, and TRBD2 aligns with 13 junction nucleotides. CDR1 and CDR2, looked up from the germline V gene (reference sequence), are LNHDA and SQIVND. The CDR3, from cysteine to phenylalanine, totals 17 residues. Of the read, only the CDR3 DNA is kept; its 51 bases are in frame from base 1. Trimming removed 3 bases from V and 1 base from J; the gene matches leave 3 bases unexplained.